The entry below gives a single TCR beta chain sequence along with its context. Produced via immunoSEQ multiplex PCR; TCRdb's table is partial and in-frame only. The sample consists of 150,000 to 200,000 clones, over 90% of them appearing once. The sample originates from a study of T cell responses to AZD1222 COVID-19 vaccine. Trimming pared 1 base from V and 4 bases from J, leaving 21 bases between. CDR3 length: 18 residues. CDR1 LGHDT and CDR2 YNNKEL come from the germline V gene (reference sequence). This receptor was identified in an adult in good health. The sample here was peripheral blood, taken on day 0 of AZD1222 vaccination. The chain employs TRBV3-1 (or the pseudogene TRBV3-2) and TRBJ2-3; weak D call: TRBD1 (6 bases). As DNA, the CDR3 is TGTGCCAGCAGCCAAGCAGTAGAAGCCAGGGGTTGGTCAGATACGCAGTATTTT. Amino acids: CASSQAVEARGWSDTQYF.